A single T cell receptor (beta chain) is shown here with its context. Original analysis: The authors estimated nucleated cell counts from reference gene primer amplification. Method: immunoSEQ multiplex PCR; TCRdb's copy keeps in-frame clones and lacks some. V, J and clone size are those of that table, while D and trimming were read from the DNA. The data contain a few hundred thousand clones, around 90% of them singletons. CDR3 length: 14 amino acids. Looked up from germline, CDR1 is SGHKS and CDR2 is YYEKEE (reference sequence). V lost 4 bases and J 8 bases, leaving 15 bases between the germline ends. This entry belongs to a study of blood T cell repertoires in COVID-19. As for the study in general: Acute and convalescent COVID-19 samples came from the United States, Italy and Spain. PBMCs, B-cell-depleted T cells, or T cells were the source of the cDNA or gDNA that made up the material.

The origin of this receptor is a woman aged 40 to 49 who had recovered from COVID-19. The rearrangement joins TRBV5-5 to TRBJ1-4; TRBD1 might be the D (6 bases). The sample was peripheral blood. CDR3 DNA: TGTGCCAGCAGCCGCCCCGGGACAAACGAAAAACTGTTTTTT. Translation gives CASSRPGTNEKLFF.